This TCR beta chain derives from a study of blood T cell repertoires in COVID-19. Study at large: Some COVID-19 samples were acute and others convalescent; all came from the United States, Italy and Spain. Sample material is recorded as cDNA or gDNA derived from T cells, B-cell-depleted T cells, or PBMCs.

With V trimmed by 6 bases and J by 4 bases, 4 bases remained unmatched. Germline V gene sequence: CDR1 ENHRY, CDR2 SYGVKD. CDR3 size: 13 residues. Methods used by the authors: The assay estimated nucleated cells by amplifying reference gene primers. TCRdb's table, derived via immunoSEQ multiplex PCR, lists solely in-frame clones and lacks some. The DNA gave D and trimming, while V, J and clone size come from that table. Among about 120,000 clones listed, approximately 85% were seen once. The chain joins TRBV10-3 to TRBJ2-5; 8 bases are shared with TRBD2. The sample was peripheral blood. The TCR sequence derives from a human donor in a cohort sampled during active COVID-19. CDR3 region: CAIRGLAGETQYF. Here the CDR3 DNA reads TGTGCCATCAGAGGACTAGCCGGAGAGACCCAGTACTTC.